This T cell receptor (beta chain) is drawn from a study of human T cells and chemical hapten exposure. Study context: Weekly scalp doses of diphenylcyclopropenone were given to patients during the roughly 25-week study. Each patch test put 0.01% DPC on the upper back, and results were read at 6 days. The patients, most of them female, presented with alopecia areata, totalis or universalis.

Trimming at V came to 0 bases and at J to 3 bases, leaving 7 bases not matched to a gene. This CDR3 has 16 amino acids. Germline lookup yields CDR1 SGHRS and CDR2 YFSETQ. Time point given: patch test 2, 6 weeks after DPC sensitization. Treatment given: therapeutic diphenylcyclopropenone sensitization with weekly scalp DPC. This clonotype was seen more than once but under ten times. Each CDR3 protein is one row after TCRdb ran MiXCR on the RACE reads. In the table there are hundreds of thousands of distinct CDR3 sequences, about 6.3% of which are singletons. The chain employs TRBV5-1 and TRBJ2-5, with 8 bases fitting TRBD1. This clonotype was obtained from a woman aged 18-29 years with alopecia areata. Some clones in this sample may be carry-over from other donors' samples. The source was whole blood, collected in connection with sensitization to the hapten diphenylcyclopropenone (DPC). CDR3 nucleotide sequence: TGCGCCAGCAGCTTGGACGGCAGGGGGCTGGAAGAGACCCAGTACTTC. It translates to CASSLDGRGLEETQYF.